This is a list of T cell receptor beta chains from one sample in a study of blood T cell repertoires in COVID-19. This table comes from immunoSEQ multiplex PCR, and its TCRdb copy is limited to in-frame clones, with some not included. This sample carries some 290,000 clones, around nine tenths of them seen once, and the ten largest clones take around 4.2%. Sequenced input: PBMCs or T cells enriched from blood (not recorded which). The receptors come from a woman between 25 and 40 years old who had been exposed to COVID-19. Both conserved end residues are part of each CDR3. A D gene is named only where the DNA matches it firmly. Expanded clones get a size class; other rows say once, few or many, or leave the size out.

clone size: once
J gene: TRBJ2-5
V gene: TRBV20-1
D gene: TRBD1
CDR3 DNA: TGCAGTGCTAGTCTCAGACAGGGGGACAAAACTGTCCAAGAGACCCAGTACTTC
CDR3 protein: CSASLRQGDKTVQETQYF

clone size: -
J gene: TRBJ2-7
V gene: TRBV5-1
D gene: -
CDR3 DNA: TGCGCCAGCAGCTTGGGAAATAGCGGAAGCTCCTACGAGCAGTACTTC
CDR3 protein: CASSLGNSGSSYEQYF

clone size: -
J gene: TRBJ1-5
V gene: TRBV18
D gene: -
CDR3 DNA: TGTGCCAGCTCACCAAACAGGAATAGCAATCAGCCCCAGCATTTT
CDR3 protein: CASSPNRNSNQPQHF

clone size: -
J gene: TRBJ2-7
V gene: TRBV5-1
D gene: TRBD1
CDR3 DNA: TGCGCCAGCAGCGTGACAGGGAGCTCCTACGAGCAGTACTTC
CDR3 protein: CASSVTGSSYEQYF

clone size: -
J gene: TRBJ1-2
V gene: TRBV12-3/TRBV12-4
D gene: -
CDR3 DNA: TGTGCCAGCAGTTACTACTATGGCTACACCTTC
CDR3 protein: CASSYYYGYTF

clone size: -
J gene: TRBJ1-1
V gene: TRBV5-6
D gene: TRBD1
CDR3 DNA: TGTGCCAGCAGCCCGGGACAGTTTGAAGCTTTCTTT
CDR3 protein: CASSPGQFEAFF

clone size: -
J gene: TRBJ2-7
V gene: TRBV11-2
D gene: TRBD2
CDR3 DNA: TGTGCCAGCAGCTTTACAGCTGGACTAGCGGGCATCTACGAGCAGTACTTC
CDR3 protein: CASSFTAGLAGIYEQYF

clone size: -
J gene: TRBJ2-2
V gene: TRBV15
D gene: TRBD1
CDR3 DNA: TGTGCCACCAGCCGGGACAGGGGTTTCGGGGAGCTGTTTTTT
CDR3 protein: CATSRDRGFGELFF

clone size: -
J gene: TRBJ1-1
V gene: TRBV7-9
D gene: TRBD1
CDR3 DNA: TGTGCCAGCAGCTTACAGGGGGTGATCACTGAAGCTTTCTTT
CDR3 protein: CASSLQGVITEAFF

clone size: -
J gene: TRBJ1-4
V gene: TRBV29-1
D gene: TRBD1
CDR3 DNA: TGCAGCGTTGTGATTCCCTGGGACAGGGGTAATGAAAAACTGTTTTTT
CDR3 protein: CSVVIPWDRGNEKLFF

clone size: -
J gene: TRBJ1-3
V gene: TRBV7-9
D gene: TRBD1
CDR3 DNA: TGTGCCAGCAGTTCCATACAGGGGGTAGAAAACACCATATATTTT
CDR3 protein: CASSSIQGVENTIYF

clone size: -
J gene: TRBJ2-5
V gene: TRBV28
D gene: TRBD1
CDR3 DNA: TGTGCCAGCAGGACCGTCCGGGACAGGGGCCACCAAGAGACCCAGTACTTC
CDR3 protein: CASRTVRDRGHQETQYF

clone size: -
J gene: TRBJ1-5
V gene: TRBV27
D gene: -
CDR3 DNA: TGTGCCAGCAGTCGCCGGAGGGATCAGCCCCAGCATTTT
CDR3 protein: CASSRRRDQPQHF

clone size: -
J gene: TRBJ2-5
V gene: TRBV4-2
D gene: -
CDR3 DNA: TGTGCCAGCAGCCAAGATACTAGCACAGAGACCCAGTACTTC
CDR3 protein: CASSQDTSTETQYF

clone size: -
J gene: TRBJ2-1
V gene: TRBV1
D gene: -
CDR3 DNA: TGCACCAGCAGCCAAGAACTAGCGGGCAATGAGCAGTTCTTC
CDR3 protein: CTSSQELAGNEQFF

clone size: once
J gene: TRBJ1-1
V gene: TRBV4-2
D gene: TRBD1
CDR3 DNA: TGTGCCAGCAGCCAAGTAGGACAGGGGGGGACTGAAGCTTTCTTT
CDR3 protein: CASSQVGQGGTEAFF

clone size: -
J gene: TRBJ2-4
V gene: TRBV5-6
D gene: TRBD2
CDR3 DNA: TGTGCCAGCAGCTTGCTGGTAGCGGGGGGGCCGAAAAACATTCAGTACTTC
CDR3 protein: CASSLLVAGGPKNIQYF

clone size: once
J gene: TRBJ2-7
V gene: TRBV5-1
D gene: -
CDR3 DNA: TGCGCCAGCAGCTTGGAAGGGGTTAACCCGAAGCAGTACTTC
CDR3 protein: CASSLEGVNPKQYF

clone size: -
J gene: TRBJ1-2
V gene: TRBV6-2/TRBV6-3
D gene: -
CDR3 DNA: TGTGCCAGCAGTCCAGTTAACTATGGCTACACCTTC
CDR3 protein: CASSPVNYGYTF

clone size: -
J gene: TRBJ1-6
V gene: TRBV5-8
D gene: -
CDR3 DNA: TGTGCCAGCAGCTTGGCCCTTTCACCCCTCCACTTT
CDR3 protein: CASSLALSPLHF

clone size: -
J gene: TRBJ2-7
V gene: TRBV7-2
D gene: -
CDR3 DNA: TGTGCCAGCAGCCCAATGGGAGTAGACGAGGAGCAGTACTTC
CDR3 protein: CASSPMGVDEEQYF

clone size: -
J gene: TRBJ2-7
V gene: TRBV12-3/TRBV12-4
D gene: -
CDR3 DNA: TGTGCCAGCAGTTTACACGGGGCCTACGAGCAGTACTTC
CDR3 protein: CASSLHGAYEQYF

clone size: -
J gene: TRBJ2-1
V gene: TRBV5-1
D gene: TRBD2
CDR3 DNA: TGCGCCAGCAGCTTGGCCCCAGCGGGGGACTCCGAGGAGCAGTTCTTC
CDR3 protein: CASSLAPAGDSEEQFF

clone size: -
J gene: TRBJ2-7
V gene: TRBV21-1
D gene: -
CDR3 DNA: TGTGCCAGCAGCAACCCCCCGCTCTACTACGAGCAGTACTTC
CDR3 protein: CASSNPPLYYEQYF

clone size: -
J gene: TRBJ1-2
V gene: TRBV6-2/TRBV6-3
D gene: -
CDR3 DNA: TGTGCCAGCAGCTTTACAGGGTATGGCTACACCTTC
CDR3 protein: CASSFTGYGYTF

clone size: -
J gene: TRBJ1-1
V gene: TRBV19
D gene: -
CDR3 DNA: TGTGCCAGTAGTATAGGCGGGTTGGGCACTGAAGCTTTCTTT
CDR3 protein: CASSIGGLGTEAFF

clone size: -
J gene: TRBJ2-5
V gene: TRBV5-8
D gene: -
CDR3 DNA: TGTGCCAGCAGCCCGATGACACTCCGGGAGACCCAGTACTTC
CDR3 protein: CASSPMTLRETQYF

clone size: -
J gene: TRBJ1-3
V gene: TRBV7-2
D gene: -
CDR3 DNA: TGTGCCAGCGGTGGACAGCTCTCTGGAAACACCATATATTTT
CDR3 protein: CASGGQLSGNTIYF

clone size: -
J gene: TRBJ2-5
V gene: TRBV27
D gene: TRBD2
CDR3 DNA: TGTGCCAGCAGTTTATTTGCGGTAGCGGGCGGCGAGACCCAGTACTTC
CDR3 protein: CASSLFAVAGGETQYF

clone size: -
J gene: TRBJ2-1
V gene: TRBV7-2
D gene: TRBD2
CDR3 DNA: TGTGCCAGCAGCCCCAGGGGACTAGCGGGGGGCCGAGTGCAGTTCTTC
CDR3 protein: CASSPRGLAGGRVQFF

clone size: -
J gene: TRBJ1-2
V gene: TRBV5-4
D gene: -
CDR3 DNA: TGTGCCAGCAGCTTGGACGGTAACTATGGCTACACCTTC
CDR3 protein: CASSLDGNYGYTF

clone size: -
J gene: TRBJ1-1
V gene: TRBV4-2
D gene: -
CDR3 DNA: TGTGCCAGCAGCCAAGATCTCGGGGACTACACTGAAGCTTTCTTT
CDR3 protein: CASSQDLGDYTEAFF

clone size: -
J gene: TRBJ1-1
V gene: TRBV19
D gene: TRBD1
CDR3 DNA: TGTGCCAGTAGTTCCTGGACAGGGGGCGGTGAAGCTTTCTTT
CDR3 protein: CASSSWTGGGEAFF

clone size: -
J gene: TRBJ1-4
V gene: TRBV5-4
D gene: TRBD1
CDR3 DNA: TGTGCCAGCAGCTTCCGACAGGGGGCTAATGAAAAACTGTTTTTT
CDR3 protein: CASSFRQGANEKLFF

clone size: -
J gene: TRBJ1-6
V gene: TRBV6-5
D gene: -
CDR3 DNA: TGTGCCAGCAGCTCAGGGTTTTTAAATTCACCCCTCCACTTT
CDR3 protein: CASSSGFLNSPLHF